The next 26 T cell receptor beta chains were all read from a single sample in a study of CD8 T cells in Susac syndrome. When the RNA was reverse transcribed, random hexamers were used with an input of about 0.45 to 1 ug. TCRdb reprocessed the immunoSEQ multiplex PCR reads with MiXCR, giving one entry per CDR3 protein. The data contain 180,000 or so distinct CDR3 sequences, roughly 94% of them singletons. The sample comprised CD4+ T cells from PBMCs. These receptor sequences come from a human donor in good health.

The chain couples TRBV5-6 to TRBJ1-2; D is possibly TRBD1 (5 bases). Per the germline V gene, CDR1 is SGHDT and CDR2 is YYEEEE. The CDR3 runs to 16 residues. Trimming cost V 1 base and J 8 bases, with 21 bases left between them. Here the CDR3 DNA reads TGTGCCAGCAGCTTGTCAGGGCGGGCGATATCGGGCGGCTACACCTTC. As protein: CASSLSGRAISGGYTF.

J is TRBJ2-2 and V is TRBV3-1, with TRBD2 identical over 11 bases. Germline values: CDR1 LGHDT, CDR2 YNNKEL (reference sequence). This CDR3 is built from 16 residues. J lost 6 bases, V lost 1 base, and 4 bases had no gene match. The CDR3 DNA reads as TGTGCCAGCAGCCAAGGAGGTAGCGGGAGGGCCGGGGAGCTGTTTTTT. It codes for CASSQGGSGRAGELFF.

The rearrangement links TRBV5-6 to TRBJ2-2; the D call may be TRBD1 or TRBD2 (6 bases each). Trimming shortened V by 5 bases and J by 4 bases, and 12 bases separated the two germline ends. This CDR3 is 14 amino acids long. Germline-derived CDR1 and CDR2 are SGHDT and YYEEEE. The CDR3 loop is CASSFGGGTGELFF. The CDR3 region has the DNA TGTGCCAGCAGTTTTGGAGGGGGCACCGGGGAGCTGTTTTTT.

The rearrangement joins TRBV20-1 to TRBJ2-5; D might be TRBD1 or TRBD2, each matching 5 bases. Trimming cost V 7 bases and J 1 base, with 16 bases left between them. Germline assignment: CDR1 DFQATT and CDR2 SNEGSKA (reference sequence). The CDR3 contains 14 residues. This CDR3 reads CSVDPGTGQETQYF. The CDR3 bases are TGCAGTGTGGACCCCGGGACGGGCCAAGAGACCCAGTACTTC.

The chain combines TRBV28 with TRBJ2-2, with 8 bases identical to TRBD1. The germline gives CDR1 MDHEN, CDR2 SYDVKM. The length of the CDR3 is 15 residues. Trimming removed 4 bases from V and 4 bases from J; junction bases left unmatched: 5. The CDR3 DNA follows: TGTGCCAGCAGTTCCCTCGACAGGGGCACCGGGGAGCTGTTTTTT. Translating gives CASSSLDRGTGELFF.

The chain is built from TRBV7-3 and TRBJ2-3, with TRBD1 identical over 10 bases. The ends lost 5 bases at V and 1 base at J; junction bases unmatched: 3. The CDR3 loop spans 15 amino acids. Germline CDR1 is SGHTA and CDR2 is FQGTGA. The CDR3 DNA reads TGTGCCAGCAGCCCCGGGACAGGGGGCACAGATACGCAGTATTTT. It is translated as CASSPGTGGTDTQYF.

The chain links TRBV19 to TRBJ2-2; 7 positions agree with TRBD2. This CDR3 comprises 15 residues. Trimming cost V 6 bases and J 5 bases; bases outside gene matches: 9. Germline V gene data show CDR1 as LNHDA and CDR2 as SQIVND (reference sequence). The CDR3 bases are TGTGCCAGTAGCCCTAGCGGAGGGAGGACCGGGGAGCTGTTTTTT. Residues: CASSPSGGRTGELFF. The whole variable domain, filled in from reference TRBV19 and TRBJ2-2, reads DGGITQSPKYLFRKEGQNVTLSCEQNLNHDAMYWYRQDPGQGLRLIYYSQIVNDFQKGDIAEGYSVSREKKESFPLTVTSAQKNPTAFYLCASSPSGGRTGELFFGEGSRLTVL.

The rearrangement links TRBV7-9 to TRBJ2-3, with 9 bases aligning to TRBD1. The CDR3 runs to 15 residues. CDR1 is SEHNR and CDR2 is FQNEAQ in the germline V gene (reference sequence). V lost 5 bases, J lost 3 bases, and 6 bases stayed unmatched. DNA of the CDR3: TGTGCCAGCAGCAGTGACAGGGGGGCGACAGATACGCAGTATTTT. Its protein is CASSSDRGATDTQYF.

CDR3 nucleotides: TGTGCCAGCAGCTTAATCGCGGCAGGGATGAACACTGAAGCTTTCTTT. It encodes CASSLIAAGMNTEAFF. The V call is TRBV7-9, the J call TRBJ1-1, with D perhaps matching TRBD1 (5 bases). Germline V CDR1 and CDR2: SEHNR, FQNEAQ (reference sequence). There are 16 residues in the CDR3. V was cut by 2 bases and J by 0 bases, with 13 bases left in between.

This clonotype was counted between two and nine times. The chain is built from TRBV28 and TRBJ1-5, with 10 bases that match TRBD1. This CDR3 contains 14 residues. Germline V gene lookup returns CDR1 MDHEN and CDR2 SYDVKM. After removal of 6 bases from V and 6 bases from J, the junction contained 5 bases not matched to a gene. CDR3 in DNA: TGTGCCAGCAGGCTGACAGGGGGCGGTCAGCCCCAGCATTTT. Translated: CASRLTGGGQPQHF.

CDR3 amino acids: CASGRGQETQYF. Written as DNA, the CDR3 is TGTGCCAGTGGCAGGGGCCAAGAGACCCAGTACTTC. The chain links TRBV19 to TRBJ2-5; TRBD1 is a possible D gene (6 bases). This CDR3 is built from 12 residues. The ends were cut back, 8 bases at V and 1 base at J, with 8 bases in the middle. The V gene's germline CDR1 is LNHDA and CDR2 SQIVND (reference sequence).

The gene calls are TRBV29-1 and TRBJ1-2; D is unresolved. Trimming removed 6 bases at V and 6 bases at J, with 11 bases between. There are 11 residues in the CDR3. Germline V lookup: CDR1 SQVTM, CDR2 ANQGSEA. In DNA form, the CDR3 reads TGCAGCGTGGAGGGTGGAGATGGCTACACCTTC. Amino acid sequence: CSVEGGDGYTF. Looking up the rest from reference TRBV29-1 and TRBJ1-2 gives the full variable domain: SAVISQKPSRDICQRGTSLTIQCQVDSQVTMMFWYRQQPGQSLTLIATANQGSEATYESGFVIDKFPISRPNLTFSTLTVSNMSPEDSSIYLCSVEGGDGYTFGSGTRLTVV.

This sequence joins TRBV14 and TRBJ2-7; the match to TRBD2 covers 8 bases. The CDR3 has 17 amino acids. Looked up from germline, CDR1 is SGHDN and CDR2 is FVKESK. V lost 4 bases, J lost 4 bases, and 15 bases stayed unmatched. The CDR3 DNA is TGTGCCAGCAGCCCGGGATGGGGCCGGGAGGGCCTTTACGAGCAGTACTTC. Its protein is CASSPGWGREGLYEQYF.

The V and J genes are TRBV20-1 and TRBJ2-1, with D tentatively TRBD2 (6 bases). V dropped 3 bases and J dropped 0 bases, with 9 bases sitting between them. This CDR3 region has 14 residues. Germline loops: CDR1 DFQATT, CDR2 SNEGSKA (reference sequence). CDR3 residues: CSASRGASYNEQFF. In nucleotides, the CDR3 is TGCAGTGCTAGTCGCGGGGCCTCCTACAATGAGCAGTTCTTC.

The CDR3 nucleotides read TGTGCCAGCAGCCGAGTCGGGACTAGCGGAAGGTACGAGCAGTACTTC. Its protein product is CASSRVGTSGRYEQYF. The chain links TRBV14 to TRBJ2-7, with TRBD2 identical over 11 bases. V shed 4 bases, J shed 4 bases, and the junction held 9 bases outside the gene matches. The CDR3 consists of 16 residues. Germline values: CDR1 SGHDN, CDR2 FVKESK.

The gene calls are TRBV24-1 and TRBJ2-5; possibly TRBD2 for D (7 bases). Germline CDR1 and CDR2: KGHDR and SFDVKD. CDR3 size: 14 residues. V lost 4 bases to trimming and J lost 4 bases, with 12 bases between them. The CDR3 here is CATSDPGEGETQYF. In DNA form, the CDR3 reads TGTGCCACCAGTGACCCAGGGGAGGGAGAGACCCAGTACTTC.

The rearrangement uses TRBV24-1 and TRBJ1-2; D unclear. Looked up from germline, CDR1 is KGHDR and CDR2 is SFDVKD. V was clipped by 4 bases and J by 2 bases, with 7 bases between them. CDR3 size: 13 residues. The CDR3 here is CATSDGRNYGYTF. The CDR3 region has the DNA TGTGCCACCAGTGACGGCAGGAACTATGGCTACACCTTC.

This chain links TRBV4-3 with TRBJ2-3; the D gene is possibly TRBD1 (5 bases). Germline V gene data show CDR1 as LGHNA and CDR2 as YSLEER. V shed 0 bases and J shed 5 bases, with 9 bases lying between them. The CDR3 sequence is 14 residues long. CDR3 coding DNA: TGCGCCAGCAGCCAAGAAGGGGCCCGAGATACGCAGTATTTT. Protein: CASSQEGARDTQYF.

The chain recombines TRBV7-7 with TRBJ2-5; 8 bases are a match to TRBD1. The CDR3 extends over 16 amino acids. Unmatched junction bases numbered 13, after V lost 5 bases and J lost 5 bases. Germline assignment: CDR1 SSHAT and CDR2 FNYEAQ (reference sequence). The CDR3: CASSPGTGSAGETQYF. The CDR3 DNA sequence: TGTGCCAGCAGCCCTGGGACAGGATCAGCCGGGGAGACCCAGTACTTC.

V gene TRBV3-1 combines with J gene TRBJ1-2; a weak D match, TRBD1 (5 bases). V was pared by 6 bases and J by 4 bases, with 12 bases between. Germline V gives CDR1 LGHDT, CDR2 YNNKEL (reference sequence). The CDR3 has 13 amino acids. For the CDR3, the DNA is TGTGCCAGCAGGCAGGGACGGTCCTATGGCTACACCTTC. This translates into CASRQGRSYGYTF.

DNA for the CDR3: TGTGCCAGCAGCCAAGAAGGGACAGGGCTTTTCAACGTCCTGACTTTC. Translation gives CASSQEGTGLFNVLTF. This chain connects TRBV14 to TRBJ2-6; TRBD1 matches at 9 bases. In germline, CDR1 is SGHDN, CDR2 FVKESK. The CDR3 is 16 amino acids. J was trimmed by 9 bases and V by 0 bases; bases with no gene match: 6.

V gene TRBV18 combines with J gene TRBJ1-1; no definite D call. The V end was cut by 2 bases, the J end by 6 bases, with 10 bases between. Germline CDR1 and CDR2: KGHSH and LQKENI. The CDR3 is 13 amino acids. The CDR3: CASSPGTAAEAFF. The CDR3 bases are TGTGCCAGCTCACCAGGAACAGCGGCTGAAGCTTTCTTT.

With respect to this clonotype: The junction differs from germline at one of its ends, possibly a read error. This chain connects TRBV6-1 to TRBJ2-7, with 9 bases fitting TRBD2. CDR1 MNHNS and CDR2 SASEGT come from the germline V gene. The length of the CDR3 is 14 residues. The CDR3 loop reads CASREAGGRYEQYF. CDR3 coding DNA: TGTGCCAGCAGGGAAGCGGGGGGCCGCTACGAGCAGTACTTC.

The J gene is TRBJ2-7, the V gene TRBV13; 7 nucleotides line up with TRBD2. With V trimmed by 5 bases and J by 1 base, 11 bases remained unmatched. Germline V gives CDR1 PRHDT, CDR2 FYEKMQ (reference sequence). There are 16 residues in the CDR3. DNA for the CDR3: TGTGCCAGCAGCGGGGAGGGCAGTTCCGGGTCCTACGAGCAGTACTTC. This translates into CASSGEGSSGSYEQYF.

CDR3 loop: CASTGDGNQPQHF. The DNA for the CDR3 is TGTGCCAGCACAGGGGACGGCAATCAGCCCCAGCATTTT. The chain joins TRBV6-2 or TRBV6-3 to TRBJ1-5, with a possible D match to TRBD1 (6 bases). The germline V gene has CDR1 MNHEY and CDR2 SVGEGT. There are 13 residues in the CDR3. The V end lost 7 bases, the J end lost 2 bases, and 9 bases lay between the germline ends.

This chain links TRBV15 with TRBJ1-1; D is uncertain. Trimming left V 1 base short and J 1 base short, with 10 bases between. CDR1 LNHNV and CDR2 YYDKDF come from the germline V gene (reference sequence). This CDR3 region has 15 residues. CDR3 sequence: CATSRVGQPNTEAFF. The CDR3 bases are TGTGCCACCAGCAGAGTGGGTCAACCGAACACTGAAGCTTTCTTT. Combining the CDR3 with reference TRBV15 and TRBJ1-1 gives the whole variable domain DAMVIQNPRYQVTQFGKPVTLSCSQTLNHNVMYWYQQKSSQAPKLLFHYYDKDFNNEADTPDNFQSRRPNTSFCFLDIRSPGLGDTAMYLCATSRVGQPNTEAFFGQGTRLTVV.